The sample holds many counts of the clone carrying this TCR beta chain. Its specificity is unknown. The source of the sample is a study of T cell repertoires in cytomegalovirus infection. In the study overall: The public TCR beta signatures pointed to both CMV infection and matching HLA type.

With 5 bases clipped from V and 0 bases from J, the junction kept 7 bases outside the gene matches. CDR3 size: 16 residues. The germline CDR1 and CDR2 sequences are LNHNV and YYDKDF (reference sequence). TCRdb recomputed calls from the reads with MiXCR, one row per CDR3 protein. The table shows under 600,000 distinct CDR3 sequences, with 15% to 20% occurring only once. Regarding the study as a whole: CMV carriers with the relevant HLA were identified by cumulative public TCR beta family frequency. HLA-C-restricted CMV clonotypes gave the most frequent clonotype in two of eight donors.

The receptor was derived from a human donor in good health (CMV status not recorded). Some clones in this sample may be carry-over from other donors' samples. V and J are TRBV15 and TRBJ1-1; 9 nucleotides align to TRBD1. Material for sequencing was CD8+ T cells from PBMCs. As DNA, the CDR3 is TGTGCCACCAGCTCCCGGGACAGGGCTCTGAACACTGAAGCTTTCTTT. Protein: CATSSRDRALNTEAFF.